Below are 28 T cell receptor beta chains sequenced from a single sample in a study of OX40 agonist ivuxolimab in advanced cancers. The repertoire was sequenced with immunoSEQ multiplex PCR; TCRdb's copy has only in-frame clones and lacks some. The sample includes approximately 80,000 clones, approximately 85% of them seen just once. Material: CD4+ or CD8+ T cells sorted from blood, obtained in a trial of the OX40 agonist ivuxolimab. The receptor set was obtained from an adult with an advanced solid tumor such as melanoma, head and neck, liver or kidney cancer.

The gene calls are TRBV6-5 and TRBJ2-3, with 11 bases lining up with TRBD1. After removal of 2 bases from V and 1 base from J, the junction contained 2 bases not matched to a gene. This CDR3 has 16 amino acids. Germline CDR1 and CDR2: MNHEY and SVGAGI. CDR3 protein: CASSYEGQGGTDTQYF. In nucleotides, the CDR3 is TGTGCCAGCAGTTACGAGGGACAGGGGGGCACAGATACGCAGTATTTT.

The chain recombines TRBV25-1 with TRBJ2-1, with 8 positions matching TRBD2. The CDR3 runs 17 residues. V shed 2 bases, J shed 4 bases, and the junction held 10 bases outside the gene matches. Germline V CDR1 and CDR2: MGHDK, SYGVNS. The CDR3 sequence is CASSETPLAGSYNEQFF. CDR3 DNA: TGTGCCAGCAGTGAAACCCCATTAGCGGGAAGTTACAATGAGCAGTTCTTC.

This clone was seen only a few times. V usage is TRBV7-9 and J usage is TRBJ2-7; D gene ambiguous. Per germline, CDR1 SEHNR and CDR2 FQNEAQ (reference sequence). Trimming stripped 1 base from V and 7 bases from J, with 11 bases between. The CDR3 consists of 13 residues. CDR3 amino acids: CASSLVGVGEQYF. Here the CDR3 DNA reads TGTGCCAGCAGCTTAGTTGGCGTAGGGGAGCAGTACTTC.

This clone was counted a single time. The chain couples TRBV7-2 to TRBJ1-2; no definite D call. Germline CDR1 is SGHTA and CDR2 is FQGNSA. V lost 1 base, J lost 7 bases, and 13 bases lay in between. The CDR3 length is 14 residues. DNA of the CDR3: TGTGCCAGCAGCTTAGATCTGACAACGCCTGGCTACACCTTC. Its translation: CASSLDLTTPGYTF.

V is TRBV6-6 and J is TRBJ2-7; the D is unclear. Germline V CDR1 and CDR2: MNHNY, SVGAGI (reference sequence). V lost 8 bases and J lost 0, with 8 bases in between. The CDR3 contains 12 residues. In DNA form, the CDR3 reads TGTGCCAGCGAAGGAAGCTCCTACGAGCAGTACTTC. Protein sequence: CASEGSSYEQYF.

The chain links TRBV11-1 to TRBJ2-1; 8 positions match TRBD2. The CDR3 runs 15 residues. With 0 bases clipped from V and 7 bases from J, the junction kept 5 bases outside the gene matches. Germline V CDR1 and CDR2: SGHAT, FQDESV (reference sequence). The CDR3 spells CASSLAGRAINEQFF. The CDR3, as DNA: TGTGCCAGCAGCTTAGCCGGGAGGGCCATAAATGAGCAGTTCTTC.

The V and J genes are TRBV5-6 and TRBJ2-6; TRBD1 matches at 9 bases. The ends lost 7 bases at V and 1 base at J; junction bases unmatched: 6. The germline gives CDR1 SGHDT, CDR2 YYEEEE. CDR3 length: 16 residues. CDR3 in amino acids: CASRDRVWSGANVLTF. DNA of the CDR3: TGTGCCAGCCGGGACAGGGTATGGTCTGGGGCCAACGTCCTGACTTTC.

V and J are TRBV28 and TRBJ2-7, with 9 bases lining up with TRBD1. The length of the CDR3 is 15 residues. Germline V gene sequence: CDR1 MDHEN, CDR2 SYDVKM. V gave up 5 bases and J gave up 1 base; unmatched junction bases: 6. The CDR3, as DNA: TGTGCCAGCAGTAACCAACAGGGGGCGTCCTACGAGCAGTACTTC. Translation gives CASSNQQGASYEQYF. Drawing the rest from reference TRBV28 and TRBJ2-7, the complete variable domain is DVKVTQSSRYLVKRTGEKVFLECVQDMDHENMFWYRQDPGLGLRLIYFSYDVKMKEKGDIPEGYSVSREKKERFSLILESASTNQTSMYLCASSNQQGASYEQYFGPGTRLTVT.

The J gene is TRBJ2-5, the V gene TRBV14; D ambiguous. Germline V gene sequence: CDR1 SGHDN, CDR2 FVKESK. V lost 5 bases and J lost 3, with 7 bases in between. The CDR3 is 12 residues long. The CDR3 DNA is TGTGCCAGCAGCGTGATAGAAGAGACCCAGTACTTC. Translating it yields CASSVIEETQYF.

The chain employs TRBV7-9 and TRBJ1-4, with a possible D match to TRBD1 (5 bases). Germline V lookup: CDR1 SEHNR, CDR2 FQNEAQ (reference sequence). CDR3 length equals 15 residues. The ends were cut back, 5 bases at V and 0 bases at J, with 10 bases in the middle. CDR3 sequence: CASSPQGATNEKLFF. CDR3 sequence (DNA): TGTGCCAGCAGCCCCCAGGGAGCAACTAATGAAAAACTGTTTTTT.

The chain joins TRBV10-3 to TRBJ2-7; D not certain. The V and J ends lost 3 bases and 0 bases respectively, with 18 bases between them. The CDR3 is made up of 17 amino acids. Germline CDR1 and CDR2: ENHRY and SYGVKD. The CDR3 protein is CAISEPSSRASSYEQYF. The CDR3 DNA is TGTGCCATCAGTGAACCGTCCTCTAGGGCGAGCTCCTACGAGCAGTACTTC.

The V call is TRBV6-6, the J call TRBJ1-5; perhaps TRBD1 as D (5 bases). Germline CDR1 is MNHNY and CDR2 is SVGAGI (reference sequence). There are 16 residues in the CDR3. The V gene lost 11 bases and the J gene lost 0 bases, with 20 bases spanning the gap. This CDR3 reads CASVLFRENSNQPQHF. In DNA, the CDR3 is TGTGCCTCCGTCCTTTTCAGGGAAAATAGCAATCAGCCCCAGCATTTT.

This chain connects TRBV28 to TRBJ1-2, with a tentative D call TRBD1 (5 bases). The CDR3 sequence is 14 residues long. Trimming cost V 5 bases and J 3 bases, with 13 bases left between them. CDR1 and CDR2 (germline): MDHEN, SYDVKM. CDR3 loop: CASSTPGFDYGYTF. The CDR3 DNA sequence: TGTGCCAGCAGTACGCCAGGGTTCGACTATGGCTACACCTTC.

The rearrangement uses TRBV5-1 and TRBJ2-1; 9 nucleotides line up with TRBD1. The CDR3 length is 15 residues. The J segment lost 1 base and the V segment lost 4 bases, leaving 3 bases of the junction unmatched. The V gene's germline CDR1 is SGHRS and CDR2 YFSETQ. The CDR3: CASSEGQGSYNEQFF. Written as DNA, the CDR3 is TGCGCCAGCAGCGAAGGACAGGGGTCCTACAATGAGCAGTTCTTC.

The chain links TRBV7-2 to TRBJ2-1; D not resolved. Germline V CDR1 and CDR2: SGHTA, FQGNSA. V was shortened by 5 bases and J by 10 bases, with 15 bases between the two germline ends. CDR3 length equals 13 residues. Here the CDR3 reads CASSHTRAQEQFF. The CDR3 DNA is TGTGCCAGCAGCCACACCCGGGCACAGGAGCAGTTCTTC.

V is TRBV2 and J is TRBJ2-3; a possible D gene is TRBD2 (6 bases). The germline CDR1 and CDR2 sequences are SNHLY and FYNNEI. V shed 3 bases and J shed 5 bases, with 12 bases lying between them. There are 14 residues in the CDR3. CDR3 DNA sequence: TGTGCCAGCAGTGAGACTAGGCCGGGAGATACGCAGTATTTT. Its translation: CASSETRPGDTQYF.

CDR3 residues: CASRQGPYDTEAFF. The CDR3 DNA is TGTGCCAGCAGACAGGGGCCTTACGACACTGAAGCTTTCTTT. The chain has TRBV6-1 and TRBJ1-1; 7 nucleotides agree with TRBD1. The length of the CDR3 is 14 residues. After removal of 6 bases from V and 3 bases from J, the junction contained 7 bases not matched to a gene. Germline loops: CDR1 MNHNS, CDR2 SASEGT.

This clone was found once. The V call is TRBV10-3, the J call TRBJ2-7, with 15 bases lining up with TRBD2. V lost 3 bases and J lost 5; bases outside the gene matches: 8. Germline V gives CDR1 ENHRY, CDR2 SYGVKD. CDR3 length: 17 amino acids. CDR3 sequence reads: CAISEVRTSGRAHEQYF. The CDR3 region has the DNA TGTGCCATCAGTGAAGTAAGGACTAGCGGGAGGGCCCACGAGCAGTACTTC.

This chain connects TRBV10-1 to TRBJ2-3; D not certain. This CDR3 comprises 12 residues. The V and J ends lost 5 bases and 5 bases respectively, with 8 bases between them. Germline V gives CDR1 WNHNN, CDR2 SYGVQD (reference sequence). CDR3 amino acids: CASSSSGDTQYF. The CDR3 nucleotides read TGCGCCAGCAGTAGTTCGGGAGATACGCAGTATTTT.

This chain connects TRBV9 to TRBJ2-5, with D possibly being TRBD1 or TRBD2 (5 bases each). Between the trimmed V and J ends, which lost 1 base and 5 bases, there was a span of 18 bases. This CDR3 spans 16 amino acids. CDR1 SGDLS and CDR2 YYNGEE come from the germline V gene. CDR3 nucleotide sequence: TGTGCCAGCAGCGTATTCCCGGCTGGGGGTCGGGAGACCCAGTACTTC. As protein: CASSVFPAGGRETQYF.

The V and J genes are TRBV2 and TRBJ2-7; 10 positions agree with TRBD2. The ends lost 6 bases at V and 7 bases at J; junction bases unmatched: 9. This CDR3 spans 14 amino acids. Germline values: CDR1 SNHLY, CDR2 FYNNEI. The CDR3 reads CASSGLAETREQYF. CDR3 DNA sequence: TGTGCCAGCAGCGGACTAGCGGAGACTAGAGAGCAGTACTTC.

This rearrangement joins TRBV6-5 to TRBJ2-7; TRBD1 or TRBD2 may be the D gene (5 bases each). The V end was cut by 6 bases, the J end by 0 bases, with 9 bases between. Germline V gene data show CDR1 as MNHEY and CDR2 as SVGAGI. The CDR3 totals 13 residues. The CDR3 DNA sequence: TGTGCCAGCAGCCCCGGGGCCTCCTACGAGCAGTACTTC. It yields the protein CASSPGASYEQYF.

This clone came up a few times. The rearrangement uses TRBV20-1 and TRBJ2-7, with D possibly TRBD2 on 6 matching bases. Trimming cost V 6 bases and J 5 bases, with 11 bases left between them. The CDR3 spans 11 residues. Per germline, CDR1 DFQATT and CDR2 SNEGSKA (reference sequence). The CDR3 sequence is CSAPGDDEQYF. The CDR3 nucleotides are TGCAGTGCCCCGGGGGACGACGAGCAGTACTTC.

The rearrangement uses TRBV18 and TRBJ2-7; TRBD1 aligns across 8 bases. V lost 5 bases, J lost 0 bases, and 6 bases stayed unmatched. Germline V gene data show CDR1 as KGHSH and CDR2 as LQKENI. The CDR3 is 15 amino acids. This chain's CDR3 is CASSAWTGISYEQYF. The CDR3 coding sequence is TGTGCCAGCTCAGCGTGGACAGGGATCTCCTACGAGCAGTACTTC.

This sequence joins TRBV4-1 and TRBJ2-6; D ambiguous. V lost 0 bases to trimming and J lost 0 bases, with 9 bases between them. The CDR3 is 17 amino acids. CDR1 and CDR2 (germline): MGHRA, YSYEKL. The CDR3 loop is CASSQDSQVSGANVLTF. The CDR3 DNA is TGCGCCAGCAGCCAAGATTCCCAGGTCTCTGGGGCCAACGTCCTGACTTTC.

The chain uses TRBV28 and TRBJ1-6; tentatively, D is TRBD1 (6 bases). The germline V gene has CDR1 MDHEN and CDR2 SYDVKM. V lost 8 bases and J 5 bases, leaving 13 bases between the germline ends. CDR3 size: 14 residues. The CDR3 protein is CASCPGQNNSPLHF. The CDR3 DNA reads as TGTGCCAGCTGCCCCGGACAGAATAATTCACCCCTCCACTTT.

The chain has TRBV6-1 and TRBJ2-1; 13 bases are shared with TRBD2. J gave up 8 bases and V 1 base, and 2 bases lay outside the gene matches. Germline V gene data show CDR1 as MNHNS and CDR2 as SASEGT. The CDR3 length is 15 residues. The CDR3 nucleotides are TGTGCCAGCAGTGAAGGGACTAGCGGGAGCTATGAGCAGTTCTTC. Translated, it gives CASSEGTSGSYEQFF.

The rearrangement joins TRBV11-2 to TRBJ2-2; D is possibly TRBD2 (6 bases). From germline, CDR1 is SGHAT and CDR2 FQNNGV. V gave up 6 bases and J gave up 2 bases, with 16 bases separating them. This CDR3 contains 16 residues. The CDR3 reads CASRNEGRDNTGELFF. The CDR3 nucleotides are TGTGCCAGCAGGAACGAGGGGCGGGATAACACCGGGGAGCTGTTTTTT.